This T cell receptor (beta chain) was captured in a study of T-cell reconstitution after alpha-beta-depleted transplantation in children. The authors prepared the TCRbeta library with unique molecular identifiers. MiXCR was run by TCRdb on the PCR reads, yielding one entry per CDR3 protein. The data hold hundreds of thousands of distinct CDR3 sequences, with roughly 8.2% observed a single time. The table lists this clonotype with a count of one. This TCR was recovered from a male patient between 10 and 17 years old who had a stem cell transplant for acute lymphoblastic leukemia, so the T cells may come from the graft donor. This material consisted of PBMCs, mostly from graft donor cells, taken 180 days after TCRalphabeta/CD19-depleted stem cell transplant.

CDR3 nucleotide sequence: TGTGCCAGCAGCCCTCAACAGACAGGGTGCGCCAATCAGCCCCAGCATTTT. This encodes CASSPQQTGCANQPQHF. The chain uses TRBV6-1 and TRBJ1-5; 7 positions agree with TRBD1. With V trimmed by 6 bases and J by 3 bases, 14 bases remained unmatched. This CDR3 is 17 amino acids long. The V gene's germline CDR1 is MNHNS and CDR2 SASEGT.